This section outlines one T cell receptor beta chain sequence together with its context. Its target is unknown. Unique molecular identifiers were incorporated during preparation of the TCRbeta library. TCRdb re-derived calls from the PCR reads in MiXCR, one entry per CDR3 protein. The repertoire holds 300,000 to 350,000 distinct CDR3 sequences, around 25% seen once, with roughly 9.7% in the top ten. The sample originates from a study of T-cell reconstitution after alpha-beta-depleted transplantation in children. Study-level points and caveats: Several hundred rapidly expanded clones from non-depleted graft cells reportedly supplied alpha-beta T cells about two months post-transplant.

This CDR3 is built from 12 residues. From germline, CDR1 is MNHEY and CDR2 SMNVEV (reference sequence). Deletions cut 3 bases from V and 4 bases from J, with 6 bases between. This chain joins TRBV27 and TRBJ1-1; D uncertain. The starting material was PBMCs, mostly from graft donor cells, obtained 180 days after TCRalphabeta/CD19-depleted stem cell transplant. The origin of this receptor is a male patient between 5 and 17 years old who had a stem cell transplant for acute lymphoblastic leukemia, so the T cells may come from the graft donor. CDR3 in amino acids: CASSFSGTEAFF. The DNA of the CDR3 is TGTGCCAGCAGTTTCTCAGGCACTGAAGCTTTCTTT.